The 22 T cell receptor beta chains below were found in one sample sequenced in a study of technical replicates of blood from a few donors. Method: immunoSEQ multiplex PCR; TCRdb's copy keeps in-frame clones and lacks some. The table includes tens of thousands of clones, around 91% detected once. The sample taken for sequencing was T cells isolated from PBMCs. The receptor set was obtained from a human donor in good health.

The genes are TRBV10-3 and TRBJ2-7; TRBD1 matches 7 bases. The CDR3 sequence is 13 residues long. In germline, CDR1 is ENHRY, CDR2 SYGVKD. The V gene end was trimmed by 2 bases and the J gene end by 5 bases; junction bases not matched to a gene: 3. CDR3 DNA: TGTGCCATCAGTGAGAGGGACAGCAACGAGCAGTACTTC. This translates into CAISERDSNEQYF.

The chain couples TRBV27 to TRBJ2-1, with 9 nucleotides matching TRBD1. V lost 2 bases to trimming and J lost 2 bases; unmatched junction nucleotides: 1. The CDR3 contains 15 residues. CDR1 and CDR2 from the germline V gene are MNHEY and SMNVEV (reference sequence). The CDR3 sequence: CASSLDRGTYNEQFF. The CDR3 DNA is TGTGCCAGCAGTTTAGACAGGGGGACCTACAATGAGCAGTTCTTC.

This chain joins TRBV4-1 and TRBJ1-4, with D perhaps TRBD1 (6 bases). The germline gives CDR1 MGHRA, CDR2 YSYEKL. V lost 8 bases, J lost 0 bases, and 16 bases lay in between. The CDR3 has 16 amino acids. The CDR3 DNA sequence: TGCGCCAGCTTCCCCATATGGGACACAACTAATGAAAAACTGTTTTTT. This codes for CASFPIWDTTNEKLFF.

The V gene is TRBV4-2, the J gene TRBJ2-1, with 7 nucleotides matching TRBD2. J was trimmed by 14 bases and V by 0 bases; bases with no gene match: 7. Germline-derived CDR1 and CDR2 are LGHNA and YNFKEQ. This CDR3 comprises 13 residues. This chain's CDR3 is CASSQDPGGEEFF. CDR3 in DNA: TGTGCCAGCAGCCAAGACCCTGGGGGGGAAGAGTTCTTC.

The chain uses TRBV5-1 and TRBJ2-5; 9 bases align to TRBD1. The germline V gene encodes CDR1 SGHRS and CDR2 YFSETQ. CDR3 length: 15 residues. The V gene end was trimmed by 4 bases and the J gene end by 5 bases; junction bases not matched to a gene: 9. The CDR3 protein is CASSQWTGEGETQYF. The CDR3 DNA follows: TGCGCCAGCAGCCAATGGACAGGGGAAGGCGAGACCCAGTACTTC.

This clone was detected once. The CDR3 region is CASSYGQGAGDTQYF. DNA of the CDR3: TGTGCCAGCAGTTACGGGCAGGGGGCAGGGGATACGCAGTATTTT. The chain employs TRBV6-5 and TRBJ2-3; the match to TRBD1 covers 8 bases. This CDR3 is built from 15 residues. Trimming at V came to 2 bases and at J to 6 bases, leaving 7 bases not matched to a gene. CDR1 is MNHEY, CDR2 SVGAGI, per germline.

The CDR3 protein is CASIPGTGANEQFF. The CDR3 coding sequence is TGTGCCAGTATTCCCGGGACAGGGGCCAATGAGCAGTTCTTC. The chain uses TRBV19 and TRBJ2-1, with TRBD1 matching over 10 bases. Trimming removed 7 bases from V and 6 bases from J; junction bases left unmatched: 6. This CDR3 region has 14 residues. The germline CDR1 and CDR2 sequences are LNHDA and SQIVND (reference sequence).

This chain uses TRBV7-8 with TRBJ2-1, with D uncertain. Trimming removed 1 base at V and 2 bases at J, with 3 bases between. The germline CDR1 and CDR2 sequences are SGHVS and FQNEAQ. The CDR3 loop spans 13 amino acids. The CDR3 region is CASSLVTYNEQFF. CDR3 nucleotides: TGTGCCAGCAGCTTAGTAACCTACAATGAGCAGTTCTTC.

This chain links TRBV9 with TRBJ2-2, with D hard to call. Trimming shortened V by 0 bases and J by 4 bases, and 7 bases separated the two germline ends. Germline CDR1 and CDR2: SGDLS and YYNGEE. The CDR3 has 14 residues. In nucleotides, the CDR3 is TGTGCCAGCAGCGTAGAGATTAGCACCGGGGAGCTGTTTTTT. It specifies CASSVEISTGELFF.

The V call is TRBV28, the J call TRBJ2-1; 11 bases agree with TRBD2. V dropped 7 bases and J dropped 4; count of bases not matched to a gene: 6. Per germline, CDR1 MDHEN and CDR2 SYDVKM. The CDR3 has 15 residues. CDR3 sequence: CASTGTSGGYNEQFF. The CDR3 nucleotides are TGTGCCAGCACCGGAACTAGCGGGGGATACAATGAGCAGTTCTTC. The whole variable domain, filled in from reference TRBV28 and TRBJ2-1, reads DVKVTQSSRYLVKRTGEKVFLECVQDMDHENMFWYRQDPGLGLRLIYFSYDVKMKEKGDIPEGYSVSREKKERFSLILESASTNQTSMYLCASTGTSGGYNEQFFGPGTRLTVL.

The genes are TRBV4-2 and TRBJ2-2, with 8 nucleotides matching TRBD2. V was pared by 4 bases and J by 3 bases, with 7 bases of the junction left unmatched. The CDR3 covers 16 residues. CDR1 is LGHNA, CDR2 YNFKEQ, per germline. The DNA for the CDR3 is TGTGCCAGCAGCCGCCCGGGAGCGGGAGACACCGGGGAGCTGTTTTTT. Amino acid sequence: CASSRPGAGDTGELFF.

This rearrangement joins TRBV18 to TRBJ2-3; 7 nucleotides agree with TRBD2. Germline-derived CDR1 and CDR2 are KGHSH and LQKENI. J gave up 5 bases and V 3 bases, and 11 bases lay outside the gene matches. The CDR3 contains 16 residues. The CDR3 protein is CASSPIQREGLDTQYF. CDR3 DNA sequence: TGTGCCAGCTCACCCATCCAAAGGGAGGGCCTAGATACGCAGTATTTT.

This chain uses TRBV19 with TRBJ2-3; D may be TRBD2 (5 bases). The CDR3 sequence is 15 residues long. V lost 4 bases and J lost 0, with 11 bases in between. The germline V gene encodes CDR1 LNHDA and CDR2 SQIVND (reference sequence). This CDR3 reads CASSKGGLSTDTQYF. The CDR3 DNA follows: TGTGCCAGTAGTAAGGGCGGACTTAGCACAGATACGCAGTATTTT.

This chain connects TRBV11-3 to TRBJ2-1, with D possibly TRBD2 on 5 matching bases. The CDR3 sequence is 14 residues long. V was cut by 3 bases and J by 7 bases, with 13 bases left in between. Germline V lookup: CDR1 SGHNT, CDR2 YENEEA. In nucleotides, the CDR3 is TGTGCCAGCAGCTTGTCTAGATCGGGGAATGAGCAGTTCTTC. Translating gives CASSLSRSGNEQFF.

The V and J genes are TRBV10-1 and TRBJ2-1; TRBD2 matches 7 bases. Trimming took 7 bases from V and 9 from J; bases not matched to a gene: 9. Germline V gene data show CDR1 as WNHNN and CDR2 as SYGVQD (reference sequence). The CDR3 length is 13 residues. The CDR3 region is CASTPTSYGEQFF. CDR3 DNA: TGCGCCAGCACCCCGACTAGCTACGGTGAGCAGTTCTTC.

This clone was detected a few times. This chain joins TRBV5-8 and TRBJ1-1, with 7 bases lining up with TRBD1. From germline, CDR1 is SGHTS and CDR2 YDEGEE. The CDR3 runs to 14 residues. V was clipped by 6 bases and J by 1 base; unmatched bases: 6. The CDR3 bases are TGTGCCAGCAACCCCGGGACAGCGAACACTGAAGCTTTCTTT. Protein sequence: CASNPGTANTEAFF.

The chain uses TRBV7-9 and TRBJ2-6; possibly TRBD1 for D (6 bases). The germline gives CDR1 SEHNR, CDR2 FQNEAQ (reference sequence). The CDR3 loop spans 15 amino acids. Trimming removed 5 bases from V and 2 bases from J, with 10 bases in between. CDR3 protein: CASSVQGTGANVLTF. DNA for the CDR3: TGTGCCAGCAGCGTACAGGGAACTGGGGCCAACGTCCTGACTTTC.

The chain links TRBV2 to TRBJ1-1; unclear D gene. V lost 5 bases and J lost 6, with 7 bases in between. Germline-derived CDR1 and CDR2 are SNHLY and FYNNEI. This CDR3 region has 11 residues. Here the CDR3 DNA reads TGTGCCAGCAGTTATACAGCTGAAGCTTTCTTT. Amino acid sequence: CASSYTAEAFF.

V usage is TRBV28 and J usage is TRBJ2-7; D is possibly TRBD2 (5 bases). This CDR3 spans 12 amino acids. With 4 bases removed from V and 7 bases from J, the gap between germline ends came to 11 bases. Germline assignment: CDR1 MDHEN and CDR2 SYDVKM. The CDR3 reads CASSYVPGEQYF. CDR3 DNA sequence: TGTGCCAGCAGTTATGTCCCGGGGGAGCAGTACTTC.

V usage is TRBV27 and J usage is TRBJ2-7, with D possibly being TRBD1 (5 bases). Trimming left V 3 bases short and J 3 bases short, with 9 bases between. This CDR3 contains 13 residues. The germline V gene has CDR1 MNHEY and CDR2 SMNVEV (reference sequence). In DNA form, the CDR3 reads TGTGCCAGCAGTTTTCAGGGCAACTACGAGCAGTACTTC. Its protein is CASSFQGNYEQYF.

The genes are TRBV7-3 and TRBJ1-1; tentatively, D is TRBD1 (5 bases). Trimming cost V 1 base and J 5 bases, with 14 bases left between them. CDR3 size: 15 residues. Per the germline V gene, CDR1 is SGHTA and CDR2 is FQGTGA. CDR3 in amino acids: CASSLSSGGRTEAFF. In DNA, the CDR3 is TGTGCCAGCAGCTTAAGTAGCGGGGGGAGGACTGAAGCTTTCTTT. Filled out from reference TRBV7-3 and TRBJ1-1, the complete variable domain reads GAGVSQTPSNKVTEKGKYVELRCDPISGHTALYWYRQSLGQGPEFLIYFQGTGAADDSGLPNDRFFAVRPEGSVSTLKIQRTERGDSAVYLCASSLSSGGRTEAFFGQGTRLTVV.

This chain links TRBV4-1 with TRBJ2-4, with D unresolved. The ends were cut back, 0 bases at V and 0 bases at J, with 12 bases in the middle. This CDR3 comprises 17 residues. The germline V gene encodes CDR1 MGHRA and CDR2 YSYEKL. The CDR3 sequence: CASSQDLQVLAKNIQYF. In DNA form, the CDR3 reads TGCGCCAGCAGCCAAGATCTCCAGGTCCTAGCCAAAAACATTCAGTACTTC.